The clone carrying this T cell receptor beta chain was observed a handful of times. As yet, its antigen is unknown. Amplification of TCR beta CDR3 regions was performed using RNA transcripts as template. The study used the HTBI primer set for a first-round RT-PCR of the TCR CDR3. TCRdb re-called the multiplex PCR reads through MiXCR, storing one row per CDR3 protein. Found here are approximately 400,000 distinct CDR3 sequences, about 13% of them singletons; the top ten hold roughly 20%. This sample stems from a study of T cells in Graves' hyperthyroidism and ophthalmopathy. Notes on the study in general: Most thyroid clonotypes that were expanded above 0.001 also turned up in blood.

PBMCs were derived from about 10 ml fresh peripheral blood. This CDR3 is built from 16 residues. Trimming removed 2 bases from V and 3 bases from J, with 13 bases in between. Germline CDR1 is MRHNA and CDR2 is SNTAGT. Sample: blood. The receptor comes from a man aged 25-45 years with Graves' hyperthyroidism that later progressed to Graves' ophthalmopathy. This chain connects TRBV6-4 to TRBJ2-2, with D possibly matching TRBD2 (6 bases). The CDR3: CASSDVSGVDTGELFF. The CDR3 DNA sequence: TGTGCCAGCAGTGACGTGTCGGGGGTAGACACCGGGGAGCTGTTTTTT.